These 31 T cell receptor beta chains originate from one sample sequenced in a study of siplizumab effects on memory and regulatory T cells. Clones were read by immunoSEQ multiplex PCR, and TCRdb kept only the in-frame ones, dropping some. Of about 100,000 clones in the sample, 80% to 95% were seen once. The material sequenced was CD4+ T cells sorted from blood. These receptors all come from a human donor in good health.

This clone has just a few counts. For the CDR3, the DNA is TGCGCCAGCAGCTCGTCCTTGGGCGGGGGGCTCACAGATACGCAGTATTTT. Its translation: CASSSSLGGGLTDTQYF. The chain combines TRBV5-1 with TRBJ2-3; 8 nucleotides match TRBD2. Germline lookup yields CDR1 SGHRS and CDR2 YFSETQ. Unmatched junction bases numbered 11, after V lost 3 bases and J lost 2 bases. The CDR3 is 17 amino acids.

The chain combines TRBV5-1 with TRBJ1-2; D is uncertain. Germline V gene data show CDR1 as SGHRS and CDR2 as YFSETQ. The CDR3 spans 14 residues. V was cut by 4 bases and J by 4 bases, with 14 bases left in between. In nucleotides, the CDR3 is TGCGCCAGCAGCCCCCCCGGCGGACCCTATGGCTACACCTTC. Translating gives CASSPPGGPYGYTF.

This clone came up a few times. The chain employs TRBV6-5 and TRBJ1-6, with 11 bases aligning to TRBD1. Germline trimming cut 10 bases from V and 9 bases from J; bases unmatched to any gene: 2. CDR1 and CDR2 (germline): MNHEY, SVGAGI. The CDR3 is 12 residues long. As DNA, the CDR3 is TGTGCCATAGGACAGGGGGCTTCACCCCTCCACTTT. It yields the protein CAIGQGASPLHF.

The gene calls are TRBV28 and TRBJ1-2; D unresolved. The CDR3 totals 14 residues. CDR1 MDHEN and CDR2 SYDVKM come from the germline V gene. The V gene lost 6 bases and the J gene lost 9 bases, with 20 bases spanning the gap. This CDR3 is CASSRRTRMGSYTF. CDR3 coding DNA: TGTGCCAGCAGCCGCCGGACGAGGATGGGAAGCTACACCTTC.

The chain employs TRBV2 and TRBJ1-3, with D hard to call. The V end was cut by 1 base, the J end by 0 bases, with 10 bases between. CDR1 is SNHLY and CDR2 is FYNNEI in the germline V gene. The CDR3 is made up of 16 amino acids. The CDR3 here is CASSEGLGYSGNTIYF. In nucleotides, the CDR3 is TGTGCCAGCAGTGAAGGTTTGGGTTACTCTGGAAACACCATATATTTT.

The rearrangement joins TRBV19 to TRBJ1-2; maybe TRBD1 (6 bases). This CDR3 region has 13 residues. Germline values: CDR1 LNHDA, CDR2 SQIVND (reference sequence). V was shortened by 1 base and J by 5 bases, with 8 bases between the two germline ends. This CDR3 is CASSIGRGYGYTF. CDR3 bases: TGTGCCAGTAGTATAGGCAGGGGTTATGGCTACACCTTC.

The genes are TRBV11-2 and TRBJ2-7; D is undetermined. Germline loops: CDR1 SGHAT, CDR2 FQNNGV. CDR3 length: 14 residues. Deletions cut 0 bases from V and 4 bases from J, with 10 bases between. Written as DNA, the CDR3 is TGTGCCAGCAGCTTAGACGGCAGTAGATACGAGCAGTACTTC. Amino acid sequence: CASSLDGSRYEQYF. Full variable domain (outside the CDR3, taken from reference TRBV11-2 and TRBJ2-7): EAGVAQSPRYKIIEKRQSVAFWCNPISGHATLYWYQQILGQGPKLLIQFQNNGVVDDSQLPKDRFSAERLKGVDSTLKIQPAKLEDSAVYLCASSLDGSRYEQYFGPGTRLTVT.

The genes are TRBV5-6 and TRBJ2-5; 8 positions match TRBD2. Unmatched junction bases numbered 9, after V lost 4 bases and J lost 4 bases. Per the germline V gene, CDR1 is SGHDT and CDR2 is YYEEEE. The CDR3 sequence is 15 residues long. In DNA form, the CDR3 reads TGTGCCAGCAGCCTCCGGGGCGGGGGGATAGAGACCCAGTACTTC. This translates into CASSLRGGGIETQYF.

The chain combines TRBV28 with TRBJ1-4, with TRBD1 identical over 7 bases. CDR3 length: 13 residues. The germline gives CDR1 MDHEN, CDR2 SYDVKM. The V segment lost 10 bases and the J segment 11 bases; nucleotides outside the gene matches: 13. CDR3 sequence reads: CATPSGQAGKLFF. CDR3 in DNA: TGTGCCACACCGTCCGGACAGGCTGGGAAACTGTTTTTT.

The rearrangement uses TRBV6-1 and TRBJ1-5; the D is unclear. The CDR3 sequence is 14 residues long. The V end lost 3 bases, the J end lost 5 bases, and 11 bases lay between the germline ends. CDR1 and CDR2 from the germline V gene are MNHNS and SASEGT. The CDR3 here is CASSDRLTDQPQHF. The CDR3 DNA is TGTGCCAGCAGTGATCGTCTGACCGATCAGCCCCAGCATTTT.

The gene calls are TRBV5-1 and TRBJ2-6, with D perhaps matching TRBD1 (6 bases). The V end lost 3 bases, the J end lost 7 bases, and 14 bases lay between the germline ends. CDR1 and CDR2 from the germline V gene are SGHRS and YFSETQ. The CDR3 is 15 amino acids. The CDR3 sequence: CASSSTYREANVLTF. CDR3 nucleotide sequence: TGCGCCAGCAGCTCAACTTACAGGGAAGCCAACGTCCTGACTTTC.

The chain uses TRBV5-6 and TRBJ1-1; maybe TRBD1 (5 bases). Germline loops: CDR1 SGHDT, CDR2 YYEEEE. The CDR3 is 15 residues long. V shed 3 bases and J shed 5 bases, with 17 bases lying between them. For the CDR3, the DNA is TGTGCCAGCAGCTCCGTAGGGACCCCGATAACTGAAGCTTTCTTT. It encodes CASSSVGTPITEAFF. Combining the CDR3 with reference TRBV5-6 and TRBJ1-1 gives the whole variable domain DAGVTQSPTHLIKTRGQQVTLRCSPKSGHDTVSWYQQALGQGPQFIFQYYEEEERQRGNFPDRFSGHQFPNYSSELNVNALLLGDSALYLCASSSVGTPITEAFFGQGTRLTVV.

The V call is TRBV10-2, the J call TRBJ2-7; 8 nucleotides match TRBD1. Germline V lookup: CDR1 WSHSY, CDR2 SAAADI. The CDR3 is 14 amino acids. V shed 6 bases, J shed 6 bases, and the junction held 10 bases outside the gene matches. The CDR3, as DNA: TGCGCCAGCAGCACGCAGGGGGCCCAGCCCGAGCAGTACTTC. Translating gives CASSTQGAQPEQYF.

The V call is TRBV5-6, the J call TRBJ2-3; TRBD2 might be the D (5 bases). V lost 1 base to trimming and J lost 0 bases, with 9 bases between them. Germline V gene lookup returns CDR1 SGHDT and CDR2 YYEEEE. The CDR3 extends over 15 amino acids. The CDR3 region has the DNA TGTGCCAGCAGCTTGTATAGCGTAAGCACAGATACGCAGTATTTT. Amino acid sequence: CASSLYSVSTDTQYF.

The rearrangement links TRBV21-1 to TRBJ1-5; the table calls TRBD1, which could not be checked here. TRBV21-1 is deemed a pseudogene. This CDR3 region has 16 residues. Written as DNA, the CDR3 is TGTGCCAGCAGCAAAGATGTGCCACATAGCAATCAGCCCCAGCATTTT. Amino acid sequence: CASSKDVPHSNQPQHF.

The chain links TRBV28 to TRBJ1-6; D unresolved. Germline assignment: CDR1 MDHEN and CDR2 SYDVKM. This CDR3 spans 15 amino acids. The V gene lost 6 bases and the J gene lost 5 bases, with 14 bases spanning the gap. The CDR3 spells CASRGSGPDNSPLHF. The CDR3, as DNA: TGTGCCAGCAGGGGAAGCGGCCCCGATAATTCACCCCTCCACTTT.

CDR3 sequence reads: CASTPQRARVDGYTF. CDR3 sequence (DNA): TGTGCCAGCACCCCACAAAGGGCCAGGGTGGATGGCTACACCTTC. The V call is TRBV6-6, the J call TRBJ1-2; D is perhaps TRBD1 (5 bases). The CDR3 is 15 residues long. Germline V gene lookup returns CDR1 MNHNY and CDR2 SVGAGI (reference sequence). Trimming removed 7 bases at V and 6 bases at J, with 21 bases between.

The rearrangement joins TRBV5-5 to TRBJ1-1; D gene uncertain. V dropped 4 bases and J dropped 0 bases, with 10 bases sitting between them. Per the germline V gene, CDR1 is SGHKS and CDR2 is YYEKEE (reference sequence). There are 14 residues in the CDR3. The CDR3: CASSPAPVNTEAFF. CDR3 DNA sequence: TGTGCCAGCAGCCCCGCTCCGGTGAACACTGAAGCTTTCTTT.

This chain links TRBV19 with TRBJ2-5; possible D gene TRBD2, 6 bases. Trimming left V 4 bases short and J 5 bases short, with 17 bases between. The CDR3 loop spans 15 amino acids. Germline assignment: CDR1 LNHDA and CDR2 SQIVND (reference sequence). The CDR3 DNA follows: TGTGCCAGTAGTAAGTTCCAGGGAGGAGCGGAGACCCAGTACTTC. It specifies CASSKFQGGAETQYF.

The J gene is TRBJ1-1, the V gene TRBV14, with 8 positions matching TRBD1. V was pared by 0 bases and J by 11 bases, with 5 bases of the junction left unmatched. The CDR3 has 13 residues. Germline CDR1 SGHDN, CDR2 FVKESK. The CDR3 sequence is CASSQDLRDRAFF. CDR3 DNA: TGTGCCAGCAGCCAAGATCTGCGGGACAGGGCTTTCTTT.

The chain carries TRBV7-3 and TRBJ2-1; TRBD1 matches at 9 bases. Germline CDR1 SGHTA, CDR2 FQGTGA. V was pared by 6 bases and J by 5 bases, with 8 bases of the junction left unmatched. The CDR3 spans 15 residues. Here the CDR3 DNA reads TGTGCCAGCAGATTTGACAGGGGGTGGGACAATGAGCAGTTCTTC. Amino acid sequence: CASRFDRGWDNEQFF.

The V and J genes are TRBV29-1 and TRBJ1-2; D gene uncertain. From germline, CDR1 is SQVTM and CDR2 ANQGSEA. The CDR3 consists of 14 residues. V lost 7 bases and J 1 base, leaving 16 bases between the germline ends. The CDR3 DNA reads as TGCAGCGCGAGAGGGATCGGGCGTAACTATGGCTACACCTTC. Protein sequence: CSARGIGRNYGYTF.

CDR3 loop: CASSPGWANTEAFF. The CDR3 DNA follows: TGTGCCAGCAGTCCCGGGTGGGCGAACACTGAAGCTTTCTTT. The V and J genes are TRBV7-2 and TRBJ1-1; D not resolved. The CDR3 spans 14 residues. Germline V gene sequence: CDR1 SGHTA, CDR2 FQGNSA. The V end was cut by 6 bases, the J end by 1 base, with 12 bases between.

As to this clone: The junction differs from germline at one of its ends, possibly a read error. This chain joins TRBV10-3 and TRBJ2-3, with D possibly called TRBD1 or TRBD2 (5 bases each). The CDR3 is made up of 14 amino acids. Germline V gives CDR1 ENHRY, CDR2 SYGVKD. In DNA, the CDR3 is TGTGCCATCAATGAGGGGCCAAGCACAGATACGCAGTATTTT. It codes for CAINEGPSTDTQYF.

The V call is TRBV2, the J call TRBJ2-7; D is uncertain. Germline V gene data show CDR1 as SNHLY and CDR2 as FYNNEI. CDR3 size: 13 residues. V was trimmed by 1 base and J by 6 bases, leaving 10 bases between them. The CDR3 spells CASSEDYLSEQYF. The CDR3 nucleotides are TGTGCCAGCAGTGAAGACTATCTCTCCGAGCAGTACTTC.

This clone was recorded only once. V usage is TRBV4-1 and J usage is TRBJ1-4; D not certain. Deletions cut 4 bases from V and 5 bases from J, with 14 bases between. The germline V gene has CDR1 MGHRA and CDR2 YSYEKL. CDR3 length: 15 residues. This chain's CDR3 is CASSRIQWENEKLFF. DNA for the CDR3: TGCGCCAGCAGCCGAATACAGTGGGAGAATGAAAAACTGTTTTTT.

The rearrangement uses TRBV18 and TRBJ2-3, with a weak D call TRBD1 (6 bases). CDR1 is KGHSH and CDR2 is LQKENI in the germline V gene. Trimming took off 6 bases at V and 0 bases at J, with 13 bases between the two ends. The CDR3 runs to 15 residues. DNA for the CDR3: TGTGCCAGCTCGCCCCAGGGGCGTAGCACAGATACGCAGTATTTT. Encoded protein: CASSPQGRSTDTQYF.

V is TRBV5-4 and J is TRBJ1-5; possibly TRBD1 for D (6 bases). Germline V gene lookup returns CDR1 SGHNT and CDR2 YYREEE (reference sequence). V shed 0 bases and J shed 5 bases, with 12 bases lying between them. CDR3 length: 15 amino acids. CDR3 in DNA: TGTGCCAGCAGCTTGGGCGGGGGCAGGGATCAGCCCCAGCATTTT. It encodes CASSLGGGRDQPQHF. The full variable domain, rest sourced from reference TRBV5-4 and TRBJ1-5, is ETGVTQSPTHLIKTRGQQVTLRCSSQSGHNTVSWYQQALGQGPQFIFQYYREEENGRGNFPPRFSGLQFPNYSSELNVNALELDDSALYLCASSLGGGRDQPQHFGDGTRLSIL.

This chain links TRBV29-1 with TRBJ2-3; 8 bases map to TRBD1. V shed 2 bases, J shed 3 bases, and the junction held 1 base outside the gene matches. The germline CDR1 and CDR2 sequences are SQVTM and ANQGSEA. The CDR3 has 13 amino acids. The DNA for the CDR3 is TGCAGCGTTGAACAGGGGGCGACAGATACGCAGTATTTT. This gives the protein CSVEQGATDTQYF.

The CDR3 DNA reads TGCGCCAGCAGCTTAGGGTTTGGACAGGGAGGCACTGAAGCTTTCTTT. Translating it yields CASSLGFGQGGTEAFF. The chain recombines TRBV5-1 with TRBJ1-1; TRBD1 aligns across 8 bases. The CDR3 contains 16 residues. Trimming took 2 bases from V and 4 from J; bases not matched to a gene: 10. Per germline, CDR1 SGHRS and CDR2 YFSETQ.

The rearrangement joins TRBV19 to TRBJ1-1; maybe TRBD1 (6 bases). This CDR3 is 13 amino acids long. CDR1 LNHDA and CDR2 SQIVND come from the germline V gene (reference sequence). V lost 2 bases and J 3 bases, leaving 7 bases between the germline ends. Written as DNA, the CDR3 is TGTGCCAGTAGTATAAGGGGGTACACTGAAGCTTTCTTT. The encoded protein is CASSIRGYTEAFF.